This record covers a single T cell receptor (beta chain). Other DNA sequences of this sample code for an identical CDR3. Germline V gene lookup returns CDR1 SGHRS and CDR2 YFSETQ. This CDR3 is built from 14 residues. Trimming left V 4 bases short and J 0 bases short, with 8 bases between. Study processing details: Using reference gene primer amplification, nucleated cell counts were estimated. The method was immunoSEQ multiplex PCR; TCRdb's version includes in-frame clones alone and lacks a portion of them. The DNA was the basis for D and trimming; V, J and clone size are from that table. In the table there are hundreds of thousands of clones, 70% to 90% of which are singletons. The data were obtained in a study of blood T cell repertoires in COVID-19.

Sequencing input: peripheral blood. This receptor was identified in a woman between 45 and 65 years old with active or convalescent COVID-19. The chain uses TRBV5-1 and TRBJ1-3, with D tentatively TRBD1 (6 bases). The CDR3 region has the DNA TGCGCCAGCAGCCTGGACAGCTCTGGAAACACCATATATTTT. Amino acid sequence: CASSLDSSGNTIYF.